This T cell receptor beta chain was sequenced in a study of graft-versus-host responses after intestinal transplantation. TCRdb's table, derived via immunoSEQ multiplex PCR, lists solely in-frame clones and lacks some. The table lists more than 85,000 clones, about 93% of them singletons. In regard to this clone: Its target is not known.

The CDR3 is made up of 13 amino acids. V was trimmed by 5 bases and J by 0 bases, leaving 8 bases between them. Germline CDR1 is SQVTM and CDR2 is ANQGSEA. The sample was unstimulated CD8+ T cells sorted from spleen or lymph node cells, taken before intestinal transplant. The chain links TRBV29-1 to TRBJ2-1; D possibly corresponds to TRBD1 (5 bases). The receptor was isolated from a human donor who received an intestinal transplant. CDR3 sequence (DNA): TGCAGCGTTCAGGGTCCCTCCTACAATGAGCAGTTCTTC. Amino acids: CSVQGPSYNEQFF.